The clone carrying this T cell receptor beta chain was seen only once. The antigen is undetermined. This entry comes from a study of chemoradiotherapy in HPV16-positive cancers. Study-level findings and limits: Candidate HPV-specific clones and E7-related TCR motifs grew in tumor during treatment.

Germline CDR1 MNHEY, CDR2 SVGAGI. CDR3 length: 16 residues. V lost 3 bases, J lost 2 bases, and 14 bases lay in between. Libraries were prepared by immunoSEQ multiplex PCR; TCRdb keeps only in-frame clonotypes and omits some of them. This table has roughly 4,200 clones, approximately 88% appearing once. The chain combines TRBV6-5 with TRBJ2-4; D is possibly TRBD2 (5 bases). The clonotype originates from a human donor with HPV-associated anogenital cancer. Sequenced here: tumor tissue, sampled from a patient who underwent chemoradiotherapy. The CDR3 protein is CASSYGPPGTKNIQYF. The CDR3 DNA follows: TGTGCCAGCAGTTATGGGCCTCCCGGGACCAAAAACATTCAGTACTTC.